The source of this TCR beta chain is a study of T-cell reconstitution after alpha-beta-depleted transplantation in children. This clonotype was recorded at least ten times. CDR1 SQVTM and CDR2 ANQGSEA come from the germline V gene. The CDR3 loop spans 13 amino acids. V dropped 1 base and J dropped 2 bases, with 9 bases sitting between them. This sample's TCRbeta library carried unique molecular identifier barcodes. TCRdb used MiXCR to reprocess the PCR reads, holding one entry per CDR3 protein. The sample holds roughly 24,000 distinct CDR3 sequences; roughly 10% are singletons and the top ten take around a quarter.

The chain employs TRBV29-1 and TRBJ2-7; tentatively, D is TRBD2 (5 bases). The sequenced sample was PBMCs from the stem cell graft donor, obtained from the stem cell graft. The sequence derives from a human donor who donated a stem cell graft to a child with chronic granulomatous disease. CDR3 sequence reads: CSVEAGKAYEQYF. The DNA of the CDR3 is TGCAGCGTTGAAGCCGGGAAAGCCTACGAGCAGTACTTC.